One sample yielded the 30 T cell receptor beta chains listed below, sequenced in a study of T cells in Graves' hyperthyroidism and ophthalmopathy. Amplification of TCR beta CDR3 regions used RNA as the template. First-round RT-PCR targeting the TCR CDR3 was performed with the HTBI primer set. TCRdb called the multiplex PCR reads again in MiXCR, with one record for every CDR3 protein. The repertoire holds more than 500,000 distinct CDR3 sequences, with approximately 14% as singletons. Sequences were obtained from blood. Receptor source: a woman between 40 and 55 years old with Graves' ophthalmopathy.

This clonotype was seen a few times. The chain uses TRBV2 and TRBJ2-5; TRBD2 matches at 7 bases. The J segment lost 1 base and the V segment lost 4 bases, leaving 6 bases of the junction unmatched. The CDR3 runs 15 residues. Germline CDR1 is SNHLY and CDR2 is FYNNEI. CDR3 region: CASSAGGRSQETQYF. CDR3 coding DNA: TGTGCCAGCAGTGCGGGGGGACGAAGCCAAGAGACCCAGTACTTC.

CDR3: CSVVGTGVYGYTF. CDR3 nucleotide sequence: TGCAGCGTTGTGGGGACAGGTGTCTATGGCTACACCTTC. This chain uses TRBV29-1 with TRBJ1-2; 8 nucleotides agree with TRBD1. The CDR3 covers 13 residues. J gave up 4 bases and V 4 bases, and 5 bases lay outside the gene matches. CDR1 and CDR2 from the germline V gene are SQVTM and ANQGSEA.

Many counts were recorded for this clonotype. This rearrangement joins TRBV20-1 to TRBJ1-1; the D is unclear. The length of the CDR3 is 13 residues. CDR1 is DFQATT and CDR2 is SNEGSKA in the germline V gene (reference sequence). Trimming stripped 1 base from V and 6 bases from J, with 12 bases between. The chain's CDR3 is CSARGPHRAEAFF. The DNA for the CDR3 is TGCAGTGCTAGAGGTCCCCACCGCGCTGAAGCTTTCTTT.

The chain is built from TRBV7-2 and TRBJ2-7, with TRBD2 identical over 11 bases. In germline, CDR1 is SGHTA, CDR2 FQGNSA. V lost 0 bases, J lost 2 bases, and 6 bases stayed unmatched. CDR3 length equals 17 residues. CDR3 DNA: TGTGCCAGCAGCTTAGCTCGACTAGCGGGACCCACCTACGAGCAGTACTTC. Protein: CASSLARLAGPTYEQYF.

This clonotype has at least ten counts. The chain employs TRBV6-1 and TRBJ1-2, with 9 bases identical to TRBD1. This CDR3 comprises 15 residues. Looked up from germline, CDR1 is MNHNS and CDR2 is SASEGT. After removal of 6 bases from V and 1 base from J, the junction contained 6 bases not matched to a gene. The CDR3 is CASRTGTGSNYGYTF. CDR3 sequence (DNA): TGTGCCAGCAGGACGGGGACAGGGAGTAACTATGGCTACACCTTC.

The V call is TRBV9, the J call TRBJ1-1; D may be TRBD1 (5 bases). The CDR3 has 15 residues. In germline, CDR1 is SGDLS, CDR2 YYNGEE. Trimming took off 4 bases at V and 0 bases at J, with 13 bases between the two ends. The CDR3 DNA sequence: TGTGCCAGCAGCCCTCAGGACAAACTGAACACTGAAGCTTTCTTT. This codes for CASSPQDKLNTEAFF.

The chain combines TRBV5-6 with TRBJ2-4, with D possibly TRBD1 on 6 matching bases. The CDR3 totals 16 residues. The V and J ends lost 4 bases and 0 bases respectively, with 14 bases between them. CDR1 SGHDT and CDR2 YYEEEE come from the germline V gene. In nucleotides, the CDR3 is TGTGCCAGCAGCACCGGACAGCGCATAGCCAAAAACATTCAGTACTTC. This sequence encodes CASSTGQRIAKNIQYF. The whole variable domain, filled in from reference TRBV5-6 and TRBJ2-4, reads DAGVTQSPTHLIKTRGQQVTLRCSPKSGHDTVSWYQQALGQGPQFIFQYYEEEERQRGNFPDRFSGHQFPNYSSELNVNALLLGDSALYLCASSTGQRIAKNIQYFGAGTRLSVL.

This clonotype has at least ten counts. The CDR3 coding sequence is TGTGCCAGCTCCCTCCAGGGACCAGGAACCTACGAGCAGTACTTC. It encodes CASSLQGPGTYEQYF. The chain joins TRBV12-3 or TRBV12-4 to TRBJ2-7; D may correspond to TRBD1 or TRBD2 (5 bases each). This CDR3 comprises 15 residues. V was trimmed by 8 bases and J by 2 bases, leaving 19 bases between them.

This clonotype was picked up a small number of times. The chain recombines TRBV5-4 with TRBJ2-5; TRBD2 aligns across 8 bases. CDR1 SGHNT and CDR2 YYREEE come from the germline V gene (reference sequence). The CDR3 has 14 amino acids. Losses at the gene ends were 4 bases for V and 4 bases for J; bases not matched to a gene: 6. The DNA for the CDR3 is TGTGCCAGCAGCCCCCCGGGACTAGGAGAGACCCAGTACTTC. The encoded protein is CASSPPGLGETQYF.

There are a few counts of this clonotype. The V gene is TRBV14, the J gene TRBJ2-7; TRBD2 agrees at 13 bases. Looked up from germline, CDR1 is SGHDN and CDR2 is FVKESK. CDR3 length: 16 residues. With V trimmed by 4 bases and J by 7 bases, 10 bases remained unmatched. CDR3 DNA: TGTGCCAGCAGCCGCCCTGGACTAGCGGGAGTGCGGGAGCAGTACTTC. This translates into CASSRPGLAGVREQYF.

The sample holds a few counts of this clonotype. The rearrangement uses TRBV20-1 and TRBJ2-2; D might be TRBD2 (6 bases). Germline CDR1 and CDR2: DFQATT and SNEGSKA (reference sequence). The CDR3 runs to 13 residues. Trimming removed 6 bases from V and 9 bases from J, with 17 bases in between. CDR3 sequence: CSARDSLTRELFF. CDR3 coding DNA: TGCAGTGCAAGGGACTCCCTTACAAGGGAGCTGTTTTTT.

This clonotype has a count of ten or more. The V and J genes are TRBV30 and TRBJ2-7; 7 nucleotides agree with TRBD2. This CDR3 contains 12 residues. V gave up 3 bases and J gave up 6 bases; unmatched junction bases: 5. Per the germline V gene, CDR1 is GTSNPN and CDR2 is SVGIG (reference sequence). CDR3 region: CAWRREIGEQYF. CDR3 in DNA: TGTGCCTGGAGGCGGGAGATCGGCGAGCAGTACTTC.

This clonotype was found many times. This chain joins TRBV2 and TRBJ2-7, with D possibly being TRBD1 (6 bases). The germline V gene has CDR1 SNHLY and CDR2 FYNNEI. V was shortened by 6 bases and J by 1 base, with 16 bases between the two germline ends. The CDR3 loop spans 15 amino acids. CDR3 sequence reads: CASRTGFGESYEQYF. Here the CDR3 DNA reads TGTGCCAGCAGAACAGGGTTTGGGGAATCCTACGAGCAGTACTTC.

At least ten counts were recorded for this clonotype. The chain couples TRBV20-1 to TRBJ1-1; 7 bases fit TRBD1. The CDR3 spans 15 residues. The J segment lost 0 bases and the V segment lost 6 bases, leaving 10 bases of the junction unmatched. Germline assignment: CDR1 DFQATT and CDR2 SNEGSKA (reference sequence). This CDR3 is CSASPRGTVNTEAFF. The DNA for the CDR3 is TGCAGTGCCTCACCCAGGGGGACAGTGAACACTGAAGCTTTCTTT.

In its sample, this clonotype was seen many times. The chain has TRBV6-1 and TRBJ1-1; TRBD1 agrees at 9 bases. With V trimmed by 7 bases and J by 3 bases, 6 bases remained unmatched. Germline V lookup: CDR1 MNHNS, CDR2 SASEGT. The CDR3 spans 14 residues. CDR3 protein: CASKTGGRDTEAFF. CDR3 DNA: TGTGCCAGCAAAACAGGGGGCAGGGACACTGAAGCTTTCTTT.

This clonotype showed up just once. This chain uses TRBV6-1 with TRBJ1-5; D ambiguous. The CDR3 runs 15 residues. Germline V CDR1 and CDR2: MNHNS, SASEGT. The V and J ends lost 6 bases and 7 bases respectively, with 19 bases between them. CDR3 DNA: TGTGCCAGCAGCCCCCAGCAGGCAGGCGGGCAGCCCCAGCATTTT. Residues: CASSPQQAGGQPQHF.

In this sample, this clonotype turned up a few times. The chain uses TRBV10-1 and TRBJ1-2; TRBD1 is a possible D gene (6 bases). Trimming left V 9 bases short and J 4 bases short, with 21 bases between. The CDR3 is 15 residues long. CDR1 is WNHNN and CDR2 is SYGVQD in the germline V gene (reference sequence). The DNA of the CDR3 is TGCGCCAGGGGGGCCCCCCTGCCGGGAGGCTATGGCTACACCTTC. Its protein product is CARGAPLPGGYGYTF.

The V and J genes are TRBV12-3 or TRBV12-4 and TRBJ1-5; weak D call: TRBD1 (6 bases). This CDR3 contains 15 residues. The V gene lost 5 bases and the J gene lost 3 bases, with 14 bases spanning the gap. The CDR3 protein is CASSPLAGVNQPQHF. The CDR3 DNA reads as TGTGCCAGCAGTCCCCTGGCAGGGGTCAATCAGCCCCAGCATTTT.

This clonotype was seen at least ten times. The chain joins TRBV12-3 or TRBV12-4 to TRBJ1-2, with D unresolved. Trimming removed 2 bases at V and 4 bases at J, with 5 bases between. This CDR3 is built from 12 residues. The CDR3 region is CASSLRAYGYTF. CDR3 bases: TGTGCCAGCAGTTTACGGGCCTATGGCTACACCTTC.

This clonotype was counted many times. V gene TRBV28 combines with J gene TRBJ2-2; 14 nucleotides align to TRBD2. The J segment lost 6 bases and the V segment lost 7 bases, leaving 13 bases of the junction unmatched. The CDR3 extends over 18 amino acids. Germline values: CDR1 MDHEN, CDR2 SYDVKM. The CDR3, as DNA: TGTGCCAGCATCCCGGCCGGGACTAGCGGGAGAGGTTCCGGGGAGCTGTTTTTT. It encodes CASIPAGTSGRGSGELFF.

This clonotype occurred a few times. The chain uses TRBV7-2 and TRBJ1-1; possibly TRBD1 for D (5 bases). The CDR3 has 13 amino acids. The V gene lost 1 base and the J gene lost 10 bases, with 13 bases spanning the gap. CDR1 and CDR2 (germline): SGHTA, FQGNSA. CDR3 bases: TGTGCCAGCAGCTTAGGCAGGGCGCCCGGAGCTTTCTTT. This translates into CASSLGRAPGAFF.

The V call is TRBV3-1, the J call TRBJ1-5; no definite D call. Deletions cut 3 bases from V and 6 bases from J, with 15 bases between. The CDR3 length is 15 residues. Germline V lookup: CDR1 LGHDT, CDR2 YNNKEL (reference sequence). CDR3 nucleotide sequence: TGTGCCAGCAGCCAGGCAGGTGGCCGGGGTCAGCCCCAGCATTTT. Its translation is CASSQAGGRGQPQHF.

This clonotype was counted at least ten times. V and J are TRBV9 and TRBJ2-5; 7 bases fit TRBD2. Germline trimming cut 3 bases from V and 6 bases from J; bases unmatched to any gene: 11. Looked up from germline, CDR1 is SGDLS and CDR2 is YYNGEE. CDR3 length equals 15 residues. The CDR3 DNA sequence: TGTGCCAGCAGCGGCCTACGCGGGAGTCGTCAGACCCAGTACTTC. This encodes CASSGLRGSRQTQYF.

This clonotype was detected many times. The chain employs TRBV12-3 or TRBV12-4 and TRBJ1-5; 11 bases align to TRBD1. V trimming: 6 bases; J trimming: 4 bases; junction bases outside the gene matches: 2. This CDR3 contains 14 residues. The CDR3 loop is CASRGQGDNQPQHF. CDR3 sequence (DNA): TGTGCCAGCAGGGGACAGGGGGATAATCAGCCCCAGCATTTT.

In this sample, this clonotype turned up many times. This chain's CDR3 is CASLAAVGSLNHGYTF. The CDR3 coding sequence is TGTGCCAGCTTGGCTGCGGTTGGAAGCTTAAATCATGGCTACACCTTC. The chain carries TRBV6-2 or TRBV6-3 and TRBJ1-2; D is ambiguous. Per the germline V gene, CDR1 is MNHEY and CDR2 is SVGEGT. The CDR3 is 16 amino acids. V lost 8 bases to trimming and J lost 6 bases, with 25 bases between them.

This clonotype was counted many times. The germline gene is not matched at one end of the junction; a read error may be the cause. The chain's CDR3 is CAVAGGGYEQYF. The CDR3 DNA reads TGCGCCGTGGCGGGAGGTGGCTACGAGCAGTACTTC. The chain joins TRBV30 to TRBJ2-7, with 8 bases lining up with TRBD2. CDR1 is GTSNPN and CDR2 is SVGIG in the germline V gene (reference sequence). CDR3 length: 12 residues.

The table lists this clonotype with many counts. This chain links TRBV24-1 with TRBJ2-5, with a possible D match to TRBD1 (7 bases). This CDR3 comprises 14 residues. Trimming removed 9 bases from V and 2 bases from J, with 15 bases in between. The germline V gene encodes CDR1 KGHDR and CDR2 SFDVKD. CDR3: CATPLEGAQETQYF. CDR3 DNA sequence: TGTGCCACCCCCCTGGAGGGGGCACAAGAGACCCAGTACTTC.

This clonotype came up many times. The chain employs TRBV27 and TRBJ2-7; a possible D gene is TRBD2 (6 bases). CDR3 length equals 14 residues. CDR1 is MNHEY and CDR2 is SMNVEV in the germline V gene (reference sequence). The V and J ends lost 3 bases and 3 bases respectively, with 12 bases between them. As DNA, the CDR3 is TGTGCCAGCAGTTTTGGCGGGGTAGTCTACGAGCAGTACTTC. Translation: CASSFGGVVYEQYF.

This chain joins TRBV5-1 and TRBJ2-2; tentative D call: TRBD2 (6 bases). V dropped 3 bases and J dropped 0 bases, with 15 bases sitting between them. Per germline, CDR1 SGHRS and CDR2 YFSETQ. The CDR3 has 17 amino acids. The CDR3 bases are TGCGCCAGCAGCTGGGGACTCGCGTCGGCGAACACCGGGGAGCTGTTTTTT. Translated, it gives CASSWGLASANTGELFF.

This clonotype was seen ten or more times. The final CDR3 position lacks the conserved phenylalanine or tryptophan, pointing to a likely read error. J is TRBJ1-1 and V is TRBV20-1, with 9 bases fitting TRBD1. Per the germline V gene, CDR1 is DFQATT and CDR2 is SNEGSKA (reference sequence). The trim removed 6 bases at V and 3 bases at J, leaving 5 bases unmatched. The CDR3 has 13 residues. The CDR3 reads CSALTGGYTEAFL. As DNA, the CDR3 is TGCAGTGCCTTGACAGGGGGTTACACTGAAGCTTTCCTT.